The source of this TCR beta chain is a study of blood T cell repertoires in COVID-19. On the study more broadly: Specimens from acute and convalescent COVID-19 originated in the United States, Italy and Spain. Sources were T cells, B-cell-depleted T cells, or PBMCs; the material itself was cDNA or gDNA.

Deletions cut 5 bases from V and 8 bases from J, with 12 bases between. The CDR3 extends over 11 amino acids. Germline CDR1 reads SQVTM; CDR2 reads ANQGSEA. Study processing details: Estimation of nucleated cell counts relied on the amplification of reference gene primers. Sequencing used immunoSEQ multiplex PCR; TCRdb keeps in-frame clones, though not all of them. For V, J and clone size, that table is used; D and trimming come from the DNA. This table holds roughly 170,000 clones, 80% to 90% found once. Specimen: peripheral blood. The chain combines TRBV29-1 with TRBJ1-2; D not certain. The clonotype originates from an older man with active or convalescent COVID-19. CDR3 DNA sequence: TGCAGCGTTTCCGACCCGGGGGGCTACACCTTC. It yields the protein CSVSDPGGYTF.